This T cell receptor (beta chain) was captured in a study of T cell repertoires in cytomegalovirus infection (dated by TCRdb to the late 2010s). Looking at the study overall: The peptide stimulations were aimed at well-studied HLA-B-restricted epitopes as well as recently identified HLA-C-restricted CMV epitopes, whose presentation resists viral immunomodulation. The HLA type of each donor mattered for the analysis, because public TCR beta signatures pointed to carriage of CMV infection along with the matching HLA type.

Reading the germline V gene (reference sequence) gives CDR1 SEHNR and CDR2 FQNEAQ. V ends up 7 bases short and J 3 bases short, with an unmatched junction base count of 4. CDR3 length: 15 amino acids, cysteine to phenylalanine. The DNA shown is the 45-base CDR3, in frame from base 1. A note on this clonotype: Its specific antigen is unknown. Per-base qualities were not stored, and no clone one base away is much larger.

This specimen's treatment or condition label, per the study, means: in vitro stimulation with specific CMV peptide epitopes to enrich CMV-specific T cells. Broader findings and caveats from the paper: In both this cohort and an independent roughly 350-donor cohort, the cumulative frequency of public TCR beta family members distinguished carriers of CMV infection plus the relevant HLA type. The ex vivo response was dominated by HLA-C-restricted CMV-specific TCR beta clonotypes, and the single most frequent clonotype in two of eight donors was supplied by these HLA-C-restricted clonotypes.

Sequencing was carried out with an Illumina HiSeq 1500. TCRdb reanalyzed the raw reads on its own, using fastp at Q25 for trimming and MiXCR for clone calling, and kept in-frame beta chains. Rows are unified per CDR3 protein, each entry keeping the most common DNA and genes. This sample has 200,000 to 250,000 distinct CDR3 sequences in its table, and approximately 38% of those were observed once. Of the sample, approximately 60% is held by the ten largest clones. The source is a human donor in good health (CMV status not recorded). Some clones in this sample may be carry-over from other donors' samples. The chain links TRBV7-9 with TRBJ2-5; a stretch of 14 junction bases matches TRBD2. The sample in question was CD8+ T cells from cultured PBMCs, obtained from culture after CMV antigen stimulation. The bases read TGTGCCAGCACCATGACTAGCGGGAGGGAAGAGACCCAGTACTTC. Its protein is CASTMTSGREETQYF.